This TCR beta chain was retrieved from a study of T-cell memory formation after mild COVID-19. Study information: Across donors, TCR clusters were largely donor specific. Study findings and constraints: While clones contracting from day 15 to 85 were balanced between CD4 and CD8, later expanders leaned CD4+. Confirmation of SARS-CoV-2 specificity was lacking for second-wave clones peaking day 37.

Germline CDR1 and CDR2: SGHVS and FNYEAQ. V gave up 3 bases and J gave up 8 bases; unmatched junction bases: 4. The CDR3 totals 14 residues. In the case of this clonotype: Its antigen is not known.

Each CDR3 protein is one row after TCRdb ran MiXCR on the 5' RACE reads. The sample yields 450,000 or so distinct CDR3 sequences, 15% to 25% seen once. The chain couples TRBV7-6 to TRBJ2-1; 10 positions match TRBD1. The sample comprised PBMCs or a T cell subset sorted from them (not recorded which). The clonotype originates from an adult woman who had mild COVID-19 (a few samples of this study predate the infection). Cell type and time point are not known. CDR3 amino acids: CASSFETGGDEQFF. The CDR3 DNA reads TGTGCCAGCAGCTTTGAGACAGGGGGCGATGAGCAGTTCTTC.